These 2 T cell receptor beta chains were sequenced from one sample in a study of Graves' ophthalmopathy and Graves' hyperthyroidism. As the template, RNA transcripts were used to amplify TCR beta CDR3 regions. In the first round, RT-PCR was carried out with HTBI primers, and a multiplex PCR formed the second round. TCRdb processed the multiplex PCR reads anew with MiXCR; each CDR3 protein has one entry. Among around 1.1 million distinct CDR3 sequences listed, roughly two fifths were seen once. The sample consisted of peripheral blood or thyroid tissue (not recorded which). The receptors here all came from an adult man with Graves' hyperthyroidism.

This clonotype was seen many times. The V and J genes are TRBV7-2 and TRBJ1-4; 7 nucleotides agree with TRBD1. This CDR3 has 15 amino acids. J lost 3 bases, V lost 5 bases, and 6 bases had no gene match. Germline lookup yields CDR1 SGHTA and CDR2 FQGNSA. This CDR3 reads CASSPTGAPNEKLFF. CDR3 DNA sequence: TGTGCCAGCAGCCCAACAGGGGCTCCTAATGAAAAACTGTTTTTT.

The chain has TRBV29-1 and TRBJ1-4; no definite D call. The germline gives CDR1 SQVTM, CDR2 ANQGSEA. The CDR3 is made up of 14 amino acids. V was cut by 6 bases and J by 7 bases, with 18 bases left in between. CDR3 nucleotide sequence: TGCAGCGTCGCTGAAGACCCCAACACTGAAAAACTGTTTTTT. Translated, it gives CSVAEDPNTEKLFF.